The present entry profiles one T cell receptor beta chain with its context. Its specificity is not known. These data are taken from a study of response to subunit inactivated influenza vaccine. V lost 2 bases and J 7 bases, leaving 8 bases between the germline ends. The CDR3 contains 13 residues. Germline-derived CDR1 and CDR2 are ENHRY and SYGVKD. TCRdb passed the RT-PCR reads through MiXCR, listing each CDR3 protein once. The sample holds 500,000 or so distinct CDR3 sequences, 16% seen once. Study-level findings and limits: Every seasonal influenza vaccination brings in few new T cells, the authors suggested.

The J gene is TRBJ2-2, the V gene TRBV10-3; the D is unclear. Here the sequenced sample was CD4+ T cells sorted from PBMCs, taken 23 to 25 months after vaccination. This TCR was sampled from a man between 50 and 75 years old who received an inactivated influenza vaccine. The CDR3 DNA reads as TGTGCCATCAGTGAGACGCGGCGCGGGGAGCTGTTTTTT. It codes for CAISETRRGELFF.